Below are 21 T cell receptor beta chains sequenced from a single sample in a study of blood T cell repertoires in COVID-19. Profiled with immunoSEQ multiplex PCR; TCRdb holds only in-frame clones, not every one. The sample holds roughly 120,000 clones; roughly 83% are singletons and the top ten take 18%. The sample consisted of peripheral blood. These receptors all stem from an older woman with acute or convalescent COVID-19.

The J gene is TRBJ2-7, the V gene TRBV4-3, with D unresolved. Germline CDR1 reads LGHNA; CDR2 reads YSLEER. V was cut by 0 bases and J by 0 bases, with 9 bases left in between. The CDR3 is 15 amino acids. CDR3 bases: TGCGCCAGCAGCCAAGATCTCGTCAGCTCCTACGAGCAGTACTTC. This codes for CASSQDLVSSYEQYF.

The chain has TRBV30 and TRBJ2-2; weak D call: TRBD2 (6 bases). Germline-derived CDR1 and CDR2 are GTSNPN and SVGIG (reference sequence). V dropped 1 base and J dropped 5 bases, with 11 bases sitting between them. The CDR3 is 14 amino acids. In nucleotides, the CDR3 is TGTGCCTGGAGTGCGGGGGACCGAACCGGGGAGCTGTTTTTT. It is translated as CAWSAGDRTGELFF.

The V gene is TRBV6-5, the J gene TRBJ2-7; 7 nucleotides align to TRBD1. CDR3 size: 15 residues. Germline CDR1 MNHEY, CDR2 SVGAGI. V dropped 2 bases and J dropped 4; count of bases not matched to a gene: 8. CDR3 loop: CASSYRDREGYEQYF. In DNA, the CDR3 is TGTGCCAGCAGTTACAGAGACAGGGAAGGGTACGAGCAGTACTTC.

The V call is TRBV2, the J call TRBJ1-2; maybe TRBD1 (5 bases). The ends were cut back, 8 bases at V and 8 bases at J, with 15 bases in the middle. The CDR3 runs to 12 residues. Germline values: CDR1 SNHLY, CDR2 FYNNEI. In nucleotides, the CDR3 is TGTGCCAGCGGGCGGGACGACCTAGGCTACACCTTC. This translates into CASGRDDLGYTF.

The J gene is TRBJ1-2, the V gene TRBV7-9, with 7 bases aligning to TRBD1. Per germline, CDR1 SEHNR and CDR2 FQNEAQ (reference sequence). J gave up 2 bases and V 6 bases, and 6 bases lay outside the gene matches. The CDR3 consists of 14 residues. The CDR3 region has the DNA TGTGCCAGCAGATCGACAGGGAAGAACTATGGCTACACCTTC. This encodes CASRSTGKNYGYTF.

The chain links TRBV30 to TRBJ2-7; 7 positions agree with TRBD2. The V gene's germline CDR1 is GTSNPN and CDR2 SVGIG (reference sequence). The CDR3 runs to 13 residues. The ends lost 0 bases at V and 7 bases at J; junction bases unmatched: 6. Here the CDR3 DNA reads TGTGCCTGGAGTGTAGGGCGGGAGCGGGAGCAGTACTTC. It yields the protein CAWSVGREREQYF.

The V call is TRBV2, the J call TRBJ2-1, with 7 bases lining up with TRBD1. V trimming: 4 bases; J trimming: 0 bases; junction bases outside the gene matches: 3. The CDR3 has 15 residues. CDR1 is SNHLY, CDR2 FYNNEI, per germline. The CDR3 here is CASSVGDSSYNEQFF. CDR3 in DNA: TGTGCCAGCAGTGTCGGGGACAGCTCCTACAATGAGCAGTTCTTC.

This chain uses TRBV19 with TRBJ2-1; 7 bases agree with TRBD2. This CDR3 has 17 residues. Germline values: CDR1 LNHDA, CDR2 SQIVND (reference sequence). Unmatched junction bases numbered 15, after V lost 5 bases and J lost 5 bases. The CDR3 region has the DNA TGTGCCAGTAGTCGAGCCGGGCGAGCGGGAAACAACAATGAGCAGTTCTTC. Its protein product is CASSRAGRAGNNNEQFF.

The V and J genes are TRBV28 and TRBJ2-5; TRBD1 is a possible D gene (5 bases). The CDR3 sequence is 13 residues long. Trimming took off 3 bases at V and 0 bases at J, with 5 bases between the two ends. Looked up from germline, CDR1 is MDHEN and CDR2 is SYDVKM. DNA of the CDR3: TGTGCCAGCAGTTTCAGGGACCAAGAGACCCAGTACTTC. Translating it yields CASSFRDQETQYF.

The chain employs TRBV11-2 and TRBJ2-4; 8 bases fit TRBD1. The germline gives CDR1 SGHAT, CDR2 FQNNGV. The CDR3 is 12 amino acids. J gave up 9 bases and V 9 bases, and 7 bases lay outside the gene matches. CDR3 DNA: TGTGCCAGTACGACAGGGGTGGGCATTCAGTACTTC. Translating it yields CASTTGVGIQYF.

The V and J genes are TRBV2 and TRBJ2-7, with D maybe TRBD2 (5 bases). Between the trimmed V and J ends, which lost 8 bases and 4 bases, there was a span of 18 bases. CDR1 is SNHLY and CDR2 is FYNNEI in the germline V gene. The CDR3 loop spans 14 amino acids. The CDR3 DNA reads TGTGCCAGCTTACCCTCGGACGGCGGGTACGAGCAGTACTTC. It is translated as CASLPSDGGYEQYF.

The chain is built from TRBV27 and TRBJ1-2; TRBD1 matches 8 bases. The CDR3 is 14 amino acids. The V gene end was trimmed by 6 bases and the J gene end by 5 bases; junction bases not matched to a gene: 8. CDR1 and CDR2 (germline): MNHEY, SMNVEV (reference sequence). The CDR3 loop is CASRQQGVIYGYTF. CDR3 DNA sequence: TGTGCCAGCAGACAACAGGGGGTTATATATGGCTACACCTTC.

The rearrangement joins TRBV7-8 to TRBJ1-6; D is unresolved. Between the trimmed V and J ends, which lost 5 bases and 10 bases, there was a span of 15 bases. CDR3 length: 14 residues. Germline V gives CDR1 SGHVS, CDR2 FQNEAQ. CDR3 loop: CASSPNQETSPLHF. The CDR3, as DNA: TGTGCCAGCAGCCCAAATCAGGAAACATCACCCCTCCACTTT.

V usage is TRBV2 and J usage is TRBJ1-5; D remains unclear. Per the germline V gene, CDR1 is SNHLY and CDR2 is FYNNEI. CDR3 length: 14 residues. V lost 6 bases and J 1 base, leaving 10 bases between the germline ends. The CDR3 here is CASREGLSNQPQHF. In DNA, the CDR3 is TGTGCCAGCAGGGAGGGCTTGAGCAATCAGCCCCAGCATTTT.

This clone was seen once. The DNA for the CDR3 is TGTGCCAGTATGAAGGGGGGACAGACGAGAGCTTTCTTT. It yields the protein CASMKGGQTRAFF. The J gene is TRBJ1-1, the V gene TRBV19; 7 bases match TRBD1. V dropped 7 bases and J dropped 10; count of bases not matched to a gene: 12. The CDR3 consists of 13 residues. In germline, CDR1 is LNHDA, CDR2 SQIVND (reference sequence).

The chain's CDR3 is CASSIDREITGELFF. In DNA, the CDR3 is TGTGCCAGTAGTATAGATCGGGAGATCACCGGGGAGCTGTTTTTT. The chain is built from TRBV19 and TRBJ2-2, with a weak D call TRBD2 (6 bases). The germline V gene encodes CDR1 LNHDA and CDR2 SQIVND (reference sequence). Trimming removed 0 bases from V and 4 bases from J, with 9 bases in between. This CDR3 contains 15 residues.

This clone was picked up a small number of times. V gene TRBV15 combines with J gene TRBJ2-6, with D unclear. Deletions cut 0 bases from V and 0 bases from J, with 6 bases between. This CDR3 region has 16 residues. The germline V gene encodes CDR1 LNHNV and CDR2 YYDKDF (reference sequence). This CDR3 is CATSRDPNSGANVLTF. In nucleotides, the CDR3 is TGTGCCACCAGCAGAGATCCCAACTCTGGGGCCAACGTCCTGACTTTC.

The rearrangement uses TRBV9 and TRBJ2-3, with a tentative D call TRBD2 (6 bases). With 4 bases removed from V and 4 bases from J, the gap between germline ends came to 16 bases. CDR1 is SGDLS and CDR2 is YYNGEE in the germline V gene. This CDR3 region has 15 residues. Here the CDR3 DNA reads TGTGCCAGCAGCTCACCCGGGACTCCTTCAGATACGCAGTATTTT. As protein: CASSSPGTPSDTQYF.

CDR3 loop: CASSRTSGGSSYEQYF. The DNA of the CDR3 is TGTGCCAGCAGCCGGACTAGCGGGGGGTCCTCCTACGAGCAGTACTTC. The rearrangement uses TRBV3-1 (or the pseudogene TRBV3-2) and TRBJ2-7; 14 nucleotides align to TRBD2. CDR3 size: 16 residues. J gave up 0 bases and V 4 bases, and 2 bases lay outside the gene matches. CDR1 and CDR2 (germline): LGHDT, YNNKEL (reference sequence).

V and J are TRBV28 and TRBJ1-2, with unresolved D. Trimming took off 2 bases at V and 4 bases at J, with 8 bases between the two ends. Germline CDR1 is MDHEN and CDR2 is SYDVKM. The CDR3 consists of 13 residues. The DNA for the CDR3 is TGTGCCAGCAGTTTAAGCCCTTCCTATGGCTACACCTTC. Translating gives CASSLSPSYGYTF.

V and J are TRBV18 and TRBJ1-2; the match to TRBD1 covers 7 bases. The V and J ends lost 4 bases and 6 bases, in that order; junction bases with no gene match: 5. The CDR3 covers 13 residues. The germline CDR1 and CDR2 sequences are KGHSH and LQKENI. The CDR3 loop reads CASSLDRDDGYTF. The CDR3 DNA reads TGTGCCAGCTCACTAGACAGGGATGATGGCTACACCTTC. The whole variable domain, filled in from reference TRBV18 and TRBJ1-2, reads NAGVMQNPRHLVRRRGQEARLRCSPMKGHSHVYWYRQLPEEGLKFMVYLQKENIIDESGMPKERFSAEFPKEGPSILRIQQVVRGDSAAYFCASSLDRDDGYTFGSGTRLTVV.